This T cell receptor beta chain was identified during a study of cytomegalovirus exposure and HLA in healthy donors. Primers: 60 Vbeta forward and 13 Jbeta reverse. Profiling relied on immunoSEQ multiplex PCR, and the TCRdb table lists in-frame clones only, not all of them. The table has approximately 190,000 clones, 70% to 80% seen once. The sample consisted of PBMCs. The receptor was isolated from a woman aged 30 to 39 in good health and CMV-seropositive.

CDR3 coding DNA: TGTGCCAGCAGTGTTAGGACTAGCGGAGGAGATACGCAGTATTTT. It is translated as CASSVRTSGGDTQYF. V and J are TRBV2 and TRBJ2-3; 10 nucleotides align to TRBD2. Looked up from germline, CDR1 is SNHLY and CDR2 is FYNNEI. Trimming at V came to 4 bases and at J to 5 bases, leaving 6 bases not matched to a gene. The CDR3 runs to 15 residues.